The 25 T cell receptor beta chains reported below all come from one sample, sequenced in a study of blood T cells in healthy people across ages. Alongside a J-beta primer mix, a sample-barcoded 5' primer served in a second PCR lasting roughly 6 to 11 cycles. One entry per CDR3 protein results from TCRdb running MiXCR on the 5' RACE reads. Of fewer than 800,000 distinct CDR3 sequences listed, 25% are singletons. In addition, the sample was reused for a study of T cells of mothers and their children.

The sequencing input was blood. The receptors here all came from a boy aged 5 to 17 in good health.

The chain couples TRBV7-9 to TRBJ2-1, with 13 bases that match TRBD2. The length of the CDR3 is 17 residues. Germline V gene lookup returns CDR1 SEHNR and CDR2 FQNEAQ (reference sequence). Trimming removed 5 bases from V and 0 bases from J; junction bases left unmatched: 4. For the CDR3, the DNA is TGTGCCAGCAGCGGGACTAGCGGGATTAGCTCCTACAATGAGCAGTTCTTC. Residues: CASSGTSGISSYNEQFF.

In DNA, the CDR3 is TGTGCAAGTCGCTTAGGAAGCAGGGAGAGGGAGACCCAGTACTTC. Protein product: CASRLGSRERETQYF. The chain has TRBV12-2 and TRBJ2-5; the D call TRBD2 from the table was never checked on the DNA. TRBV12-2 is tagged as a pseudogene. CDR3 length equals 15 residues.

The rearrangement uses TRBV20-1 and TRBJ2-5, with 7 positions matching TRBD2. The J call could be wrong; TRBJ2-1 is a better fit for the DNA end. This CDR3 spans 14 amino acids. In germline, CDR1 is DFQATT, CDR2 SNEGSKA (reference sequence). The CDR3 reads CSARGQRDGNEQFF. The CDR3 DNA reads as TGCAGTGCTAGAGGACAGCGGGATGGGAATGAGCAGTTCTTC.

This rearrangement joins TRBV7-9 to TRBJ2-5, with D possibly being TRBD2 (5 bases). The germline CDR1 and CDR2 sequences are SEHNR and FQNEAQ (reference sequence). The CDR3 runs 15 residues. V lost 6 bases to trimming and J lost 5 bases, with 19 bases between them. In DNA, the CDR3 is TGTGCCAGCAGTTACCGTTGGGATAGCGAGGAGACCCAGTACTTC. It yields the protein CASSYRWDSEETQYF. The variable domain in full, with the rest retrieved from reference TRBV7-9 and TRBJ2-5, is DTGVSQNPRHKITKRGQNVTFRCDPISEHNRLYWYRQTLGQGPEFLTYFQNEAQLEKSRLLSDRFSAERPKGSFSTLEIQRTEQGDSAMYLCASSYRWDSEETQYFGPGTRLLVL.

The V gene is TRBV2, the J gene TRBJ2-5, with TRBD2 identical over 13 bases. This CDR3 comprises 14 residues. Germline V gene data show CDR1 as SNHLY and CDR2 as FYNNEI. The V segment lost 8 bases and the J segment 5 bases; nucleotides outside the gene matches: 5. The CDR3 DNA reads TGTGCCAGCGGCACGGGACTAGCGGGGGAGACCCAGTACTTC. This encodes CASGTGLAGETQYF.

The V and J genes are TRBV6-5 and TRBJ1-4, with D perhaps matching TRBD1 (6 bases). The CDR3 is made up of 16 amino acids. The V gene's germline CDR1 is MNHEY and CDR2 SVGAGI. The V end was cut by 0 bases, the J end by 8 bases, with 16 bases between. CDR3 nucleotides: TGTGCCAGCAGTTACTCGGTTTCGGGGGGCGCAGAAAAACTGTTTTTT. Protein product: CASSYSVSGGAEKLFF.

In its sample, this clonotype was seen many times. This chain joins TRBV28 and TRBJ2-7, with D perhaps matching TRBD1 (6 bases). Trimming took 5 bases from V and 3 from J, leaving 8 bases between them. The CDR3 spans 12 residues. The V gene's germline CDR1 is MDHEN and CDR2 SYDVKM. CDR3 region: CASSGRGYEQYF. CDR3 nucleotide sequence: TGTGCCAGCAGTGGCAGGGGCTACGAGCAGTACTTC.

This chain connects TRBV7-2 to TRBJ2-5, with 9 bases that match TRBD2. Judging by the DNA end, TRBJ2-7 fits better; the J call may be wrong. Germline V gene lookup returns CDR1 SGHTA and CDR2 FQGNSA. This CDR3 has 14 residues. CDR3 DNA: TGTGCCAGCATCAACCCGGGACTAGCTTACGAGCAGTACTTC. Amino acid sequence: CASINPGLAYEQYF.

This clonotype showed up just a few times. The rearrangement links TRBV5-4 to TRBJ2-4; D possibly corresponds to TRBD1 (5 bases). The germline V gene has CDR1 SGHNT and CDR2 YYREEE (reference sequence). V gave up 2 bases and J gave up 8 bases, with 20 bases separating them. The CDR3 spans 16 residues. The CDR3 DNA follows: TGTGCCAGCAGCTTCAAGTCCTCCCCGCTAGGGGACATTCAGTACTTC. Amino acids: CASSFKSSPLGDIQYF.

This chain connects TRBV24-1 to TRBJ2-5; 8 nucleotides agree with TRBD1. V lost 3 bases, J lost 2 bases, and 4 bases stayed unmatched. The germline gives CDR1 KGHDR, CDR2 SFDVKD. The CDR3 has 15 residues. The CDR3 DNA sequence: TGTGCCACCAGTGATACCGGGACAGGACAAGAGACCCAGTACTTC. Its translation: CATSDTGTGQETQYF.

This clonotype was recorded a few times. The chain recombines TRBV5-1 with TRBJ2-7; 7 nucleotides line up with TRBD2. Per the germline V gene, CDR1 is SGHRS and CDR2 is YFSETQ. V trimming: 0 bases; J trimming: 7 bases; junction bases outside the gene matches: 16. The CDR3 runs 17 residues. This CDR3 reads CASSLDPQRRGSEEQYF. The CDR3 DNA reads as TGCGCCAGCAGCTTGGACCCCCAACGACGCGGGAGTGAGGAGCAGTACTTC.

The chain uses TRBV25-1 and TRBJ2-1; TRBD1 matches at 7 bases. The V gene's germline CDR1 is MGHDK and CDR2 SYGVNS. V lost 7 bases to trimming and J lost 11 bases; unmatched junction nucleotides: 14. CDR3 length: 14 amino acids. The CDR3 region is CASTPDRAVLKQFF. For the CDR3, the DNA is TGTGCCAGCACCCCAGACAGGGCTGTCCTAAAGCAGTTCTTC.

This chain uses TRBV20-1 with TRBJ1-1; D call uncertain. CDR1 and CDR2 (germline): DFQATT, SNEGSKA (reference sequence). The CDR3 has 13 residues. The CDR3 DNA is TGCAGCGCCATCTATAACCGGAACACTGAAGCTTTCTTT. Translation gives CSAIYNRNTEAFF.

This clonotype turned up a few times. V is TRBV29-1 and J is TRBJ2-7; 7 nucleotides line up with TRBD2. The CDR3 is made up of 13 amino acids. Germline V CDR1 and CDR2: SQVTM, ANQGSEA. V was clipped by 4 bases and J by 0 bases; unmatched bases: 3. The CDR3 spells CSVAAGLSYEQYF. The CDR3 DNA is TGCAGCGTTGCAGCGGGGCTCTCCTACGAGCAGTACTTC.

This clonotype was picked up a small number of times. The rearrangement links TRBV4-2 to TRBJ2-5; TRBD1 might be the D (6 bases). The germline V gene has CDR1 LGHNA and CDR2 YNFKEQ. V was clipped by 3 bases and J by 5 bases, with 13 bases between them. The CDR3 contains 14 residues. CDR3 nucleotide sequence: TGTGCCAGCAGCCATTTTCAGGGGCTGGAGACCCAGTACTTC. The encoded protein is CASSHFQGLETQYF.

To note about this clonotype: A read error may account for a junction end that differs from germline. The chain combines TRBV6-6 with TRBJ1-4; 9 positions agree with TRBD1. The CDR3 has 15 amino acids. CDR1 and CDR2 (germline): MNHNY, SVGAGI (reference sequence). The CDR3: CASIYRGPANEKLFF. CDR3 nucleotide sequence: TGTGCCAGCATTTACAGGGGGCCGGCTAATGAAAAACTGTTTTTT.

J is TRBJ2-5 and V is TRBV29-1; TRBD2 aligns across 8 bases. The better agreement between TRBJ2-7 and the DNA end casts doubt on the J call. The CDR3 is 14 residues long. The germline V gene has CDR1 SQVTM and CDR2 ANQGSEA. CDR3 in DNA: TGCAGCGTTGTGGGGCCGGCGGGGGGCTACGAGCAGTACTTC. Amino acid sequence: CSVVGPAGGYEQYF.

About this clonotype itself: At one boundary the junction diverges from the germline segment, which might be a read error. The chain combines TRBV28 with TRBJ2-7; TRBD2 might be the D (7 bases). In germline, CDR1 is MDHEN, CDR2 SYDVKM. There are 16 residues in the CDR3. As DNA, the CDR3 is TGTGCCGGCAGTTCCCCCTGGGAGGGGACATTCGACGAGCAGTACTTC. It is translated as CAGSSPWEGTFDEQYF.

In its sample, this clonotype was seen a few times. V gene TRBV20-1 combines with J gene TRBJ2-3; D remains unclear. V lost 1 base to trimming and J lost 5 bases, with 13 bases between them. The CDR3 length is 14 residues. The germline V gene encodes CDR1 DFQATT and CDR2 SNEGSKA (reference sequence). CDR3 nucleotides: TGCAGTGCTAGAGGCCGCCCCTTTTTAGATACGCAGTATTTT. Its protein product is CSARGRPFLDTQYF.

This clonotype was seen more than once but under ten times. As DNA, the CDR3 is TGCAGTGTCGACAGGGGCCGCCCCAATGAGCAGTTCTTC. Its translation is CSVDRGRPNEQFF. The rearrangement joins TRBV20-1 to TRBJ2-5, with TRBD1 matching over 8 bases. The DNA end favors TRBJ2-1, so the J call may be wrong. The germline CDR1 and CDR2 sequences are DFQATT and SNEGSKA (reference sequence). The CDR3 has 13 residues.

The V and J genes are TRBV12-5 and TRBJ2-5; the match to TRBD2 covers 11 bases. The CDR3 sequence is 15 residues long. V was clipped by 4 bases and J by 2 bases; unmatched bases: 3. Germline values: CDR1 LGHNT, CDR2 FRNRAP. The CDR3 coding sequence is TGTGCTAGTGGTTGGGGACTAGCGGAGCAAGAGACCCAGTACTTC. Translated: CASGWGLAEQETQYF.

This clonotype was found a few times. The chain links TRBV29-1 to TRBJ2-1, with 16 bases matching TRBD2. The germline V gene has CDR1 SQVTM and CDR2 ANQGSEA. There are 17 residues in the CDR3. The V segment lost 5 bases and the J segment 0 bases; nucleotides outside the gene matches: 4. The CDR3 DNA follows: TGCAGCGTTACGGGACTAGCGGGGGGGAGCTCCTACAATGAGCAGTTCTTC. This gives the protein CSVTGLAGGSSYNEQFF.

This sequence joins TRBV20-1 and TRBJ2-7; 8 nucleotides align to TRBD1. The junction had 17 bases not matched to a gene; V was cut back by 0 bases and J by 7 bases. Germline-derived CDR1 and CDR2 are DFQATT and SNEGSKA (reference sequence). The CDR3 contains 17 residues. CDR3 residues: CSARDKGSATGGTEQYF. The CDR3 DNA sequence: TGCAGTGCTAGAGATAAGGGGTCTGCAACAGGGGGTACAGAGCAGTACTTC.

The CDR3 region is CASSPRRGDEQYF. In DNA form, the CDR3 reads TGTGCCAGCAGCCCCCGGAGAGGAGACGAGCAGTACTTC. The J gene is TRBJ2-7, the V gene TRBV27; no clear D gene. Trimming pared 6 bases from V and 5 bases from J, leaving 14 bases between. This CDR3 is 13 amino acids long. Germline assignment: CDR1 MNHEY and CDR2 SMNVEV (reference sequence).

This clonotype has just a few counts. At one end the junction does not follow the germline gene, possibly because of a read error. This chain connects TRBV6-5 to TRBJ2-1; maybe TRBD2 (6 bases). Matching the DNA end better, TRBJ2-5 makes the J call doubtful. This CDR3 comprises 13 residues. Germline V gives CDR1 MNHEY, CDR2 SVGAGI. CDR3 in amino acids: CANSYRGWETQYF. Written as DNA, the CDR3 is TGTGCCAACAGTTACCGGGGGTGGGAGACCCAGTACTTC.